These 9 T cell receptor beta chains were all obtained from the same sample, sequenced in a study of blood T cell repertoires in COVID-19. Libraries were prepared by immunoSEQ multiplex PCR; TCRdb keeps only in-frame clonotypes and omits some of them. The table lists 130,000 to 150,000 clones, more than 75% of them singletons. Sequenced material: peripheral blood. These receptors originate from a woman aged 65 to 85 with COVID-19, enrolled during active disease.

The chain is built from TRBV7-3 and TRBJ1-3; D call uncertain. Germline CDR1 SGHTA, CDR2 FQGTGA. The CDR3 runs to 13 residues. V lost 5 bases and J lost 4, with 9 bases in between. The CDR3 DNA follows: TGTGCCAGCAGCCGACTGTTGGGAAACACCATATATTTT. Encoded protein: CASSRLLGNTIYF.

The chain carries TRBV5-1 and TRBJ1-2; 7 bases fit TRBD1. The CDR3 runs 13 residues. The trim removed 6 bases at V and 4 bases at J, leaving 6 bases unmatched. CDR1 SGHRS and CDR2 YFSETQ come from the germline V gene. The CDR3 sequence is CASTETGLYGYTF. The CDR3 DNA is TGCGCCAGCACCGAGACAGGGCTCTATGGCTACACCTTC.

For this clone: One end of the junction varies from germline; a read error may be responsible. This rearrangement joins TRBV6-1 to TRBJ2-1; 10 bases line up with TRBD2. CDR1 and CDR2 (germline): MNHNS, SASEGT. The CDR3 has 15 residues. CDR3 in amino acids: CASCEGSGGANEQFF. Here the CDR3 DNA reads TGTGCCAGCTGTGAGGGCAGCGGGGGGGCCAATGAGCAGTTCTTC.

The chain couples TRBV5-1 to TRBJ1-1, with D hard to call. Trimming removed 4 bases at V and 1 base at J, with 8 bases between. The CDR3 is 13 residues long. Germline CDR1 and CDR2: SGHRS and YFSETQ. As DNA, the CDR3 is TGCGCCAGCAGCCCCGACAAGAACACTGAAGCTTTCTTT. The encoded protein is CASSPDKNTEAFF.

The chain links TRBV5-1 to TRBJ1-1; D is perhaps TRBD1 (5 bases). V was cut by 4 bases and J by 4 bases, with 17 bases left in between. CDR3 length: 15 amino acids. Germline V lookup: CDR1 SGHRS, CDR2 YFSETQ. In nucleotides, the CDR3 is TGCGCCAGCAGCCTTGACAACCCCGGGGGCACTGAAGCTTTCTTT. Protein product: CASSLDNPGGTEAFF.

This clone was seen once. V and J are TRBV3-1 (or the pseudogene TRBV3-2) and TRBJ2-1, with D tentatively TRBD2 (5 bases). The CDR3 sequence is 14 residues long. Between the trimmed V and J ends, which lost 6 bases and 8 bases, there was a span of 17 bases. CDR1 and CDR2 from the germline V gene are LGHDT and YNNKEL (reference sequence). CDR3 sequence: CASSYTAGRDEQFF. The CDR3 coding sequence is TGTGCCAGCAGTTATACGGCGGGTCGGGATGAGCAGTTCTTC.

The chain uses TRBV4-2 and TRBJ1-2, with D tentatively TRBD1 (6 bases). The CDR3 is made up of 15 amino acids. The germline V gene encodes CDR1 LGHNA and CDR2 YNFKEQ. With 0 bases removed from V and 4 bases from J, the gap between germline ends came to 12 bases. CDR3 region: CASSQDPGEGYGYTF. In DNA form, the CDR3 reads TGTGCCAGCAGCCAAGACCCAGGGGAGGGCTATGGCTACACCTTC.

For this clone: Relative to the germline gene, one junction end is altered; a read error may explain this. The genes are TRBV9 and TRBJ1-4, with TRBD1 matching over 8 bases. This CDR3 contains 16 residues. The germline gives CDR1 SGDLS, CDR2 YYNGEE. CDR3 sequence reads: CASSVDLGQGTEKLFF. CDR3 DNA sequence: TGTGCCAGCAGCGTCGACCTCGGACAGGGAACGGAAAAGCTGTTTTTT.

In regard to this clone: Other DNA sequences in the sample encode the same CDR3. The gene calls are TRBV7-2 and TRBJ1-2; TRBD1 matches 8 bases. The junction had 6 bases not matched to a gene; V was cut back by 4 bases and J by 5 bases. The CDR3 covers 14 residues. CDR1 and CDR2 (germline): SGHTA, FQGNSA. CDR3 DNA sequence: TGTGCCAGCAGCTCCTCAGGGGGCACGTATGGCTACACCTTC. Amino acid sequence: CASSSSGGTYGYTF.